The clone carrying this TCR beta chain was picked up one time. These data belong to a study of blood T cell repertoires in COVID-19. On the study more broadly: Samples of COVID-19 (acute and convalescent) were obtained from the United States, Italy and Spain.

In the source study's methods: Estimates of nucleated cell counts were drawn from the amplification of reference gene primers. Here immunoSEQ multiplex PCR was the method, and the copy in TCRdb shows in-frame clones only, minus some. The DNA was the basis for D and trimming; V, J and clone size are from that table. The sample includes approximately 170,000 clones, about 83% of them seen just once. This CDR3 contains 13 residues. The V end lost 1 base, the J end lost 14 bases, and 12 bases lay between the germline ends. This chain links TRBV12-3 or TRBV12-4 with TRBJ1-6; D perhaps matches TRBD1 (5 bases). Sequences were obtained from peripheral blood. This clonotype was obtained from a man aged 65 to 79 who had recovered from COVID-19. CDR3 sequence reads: CASSLEGRAALHF. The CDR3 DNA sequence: TGTGCCAGCAGTTTAGAGGGCAGGGCGGCCCTCCACTTT.